The T cell receptor (beta chain) described here comes from a study of T cell responses to AZD1222 COVID-19 vaccine. Findings and caveats of the study: Seropositive AZD1222 recipients at baseline numbered only five or six. There were mostly white British donors and more females than males, and clonal diversity was possibly underestimated. Increases in Spike-specific TCR breadth and depth were seen after two AZD1222 doses. Vaccine-related CD4 TCRs covered spike, predominating at 160-218 and 743-854.

The protocol was immunoSEQ multiplex PCR, while the TCRdb copy is restricted to in-frame clones and leaves out a portion. The sample lists roughly 120,000 clones, 70% to 90% seen once, with roughly 3.2% in the top ten. Comments on this clone: Its cognate antigen is unknown.

This CDR3 contains 12 residues. With 5 bases removed from V and 7 bases from J, the gap between germline ends came to 11 bases. Per germline, CDR1 MGHRA and CDR2 YSYEKL. The gene calls are TRBV4-1 and TRBJ1-2; D is unresolved. The sequence came from an adult in good health. The source was peripheral blood, collected on day 0 of AZD1222 vaccination. The CDR3 sequence is CASSEGGPGYTF. Written as DNA, the CDR3 is TGCGCCAGCAGCGAAGGAGGCCCTGGCTACACCTTC.